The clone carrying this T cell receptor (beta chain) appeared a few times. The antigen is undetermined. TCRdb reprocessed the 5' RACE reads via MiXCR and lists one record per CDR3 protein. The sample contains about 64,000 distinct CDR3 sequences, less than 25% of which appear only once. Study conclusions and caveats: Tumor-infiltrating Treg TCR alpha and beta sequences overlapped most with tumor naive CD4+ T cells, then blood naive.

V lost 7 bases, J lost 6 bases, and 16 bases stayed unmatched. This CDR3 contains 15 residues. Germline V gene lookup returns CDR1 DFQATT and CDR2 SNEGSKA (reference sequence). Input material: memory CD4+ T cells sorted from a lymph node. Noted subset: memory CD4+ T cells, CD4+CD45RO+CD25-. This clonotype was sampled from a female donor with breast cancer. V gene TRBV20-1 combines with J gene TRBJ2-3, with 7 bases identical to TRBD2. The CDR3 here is CSGTGSSGSRDTQYF. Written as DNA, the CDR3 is TGCAGTGGGACCGGTTCTAGCGGCAGTCGTGATACGCAGTATTTT.